This T cell receptor beta chain came from a study of T-cell reconstitution after alpha-beta-depleted transplantation in children. Using unique molecular identifiers, the investigators prepared the TCRbeta library. Via MiXCR, TCRdb re-called the PCR reads, giving one row per CDR3 protein. The sample yields around 700,000 distinct CDR3 sequences, around 14% seen once. This clonotype was seen repeatedly, ten times or more. Germline values: CDR1 MNHEY, CDR2 SVGAGI. The V segment lost 3 bases and the J segment 6 bases; nucleotides outside the gene matches: 10. This CDR3 region has 16 residues. This specimen was PBMCs, taken before TCRalphabeta/CD19-depleted stem cell transplant. This TCR derives from a girl between 2 and 10 years old with congenital amegakaryocytic thrombocytopenia, due to receive a stem cell transplant. The chain carries TRBV6-5 and TRBJ2-2, with TRBD2 identical over 7 bases. The CDR3 sequence is CASSYWAGVIAGELFF. CDR3 nucleotide sequence: TGTGCCAGCAGTTATTGGGCGGGAGTAATCGCCGGGGAGCTGTTTTTT.